The rows below give T cell receptor beta chains drawn from one sample of a study of T cells in Graves' hyperthyroidism and ophthalmopathy. TCRdb redid the calling of the multiplex PCR reads with MiXCR, one entry per CDR3 protein. The data show 250,000 to 300,000 distinct CDR3 sequences, 15% seen once. The sequencing sample was made of blood. All receptors derive from a woman between 45 and 65 years old with Graves' hyperthyroidism that later progressed to Graves' ophthalmopathy. Each CDR3 is given with its conserved first and last residue. A D gene is named only where the DNA matches it firmly. Clone sizes are given selectively: once, few, many, or a class where the clone is expanded.

J | size | D | V | CDR3 | DNA
TRBJ1-2 | many | TRBD1 | TRBV20-1 | CSASFRGYGYTF | TGCAGTGCTAGCTTCAGGGGGTATGGCTACACCTTC
TRBJ2-1 | - | - | TRBV20-1 | CSASPLGADNEQFF | TGCAGTGCTAGCCCTCTAGGAGCGGATAATGAGCAGTTCTTC
TRBJ2-5 | many | - | TRBV7-2 | CASSLDYIQETQYF | TGTGCCAGCAGCTTGGACTATATACAAGAGACCCAGTACTTC
TRBJ1-4 | many | TRBD1 | TRBV15 | CATSPDRGNEKLFF | TGTGCCACCAGCCCGGACAGGGGTAATGAAAAACTGTTTTTT
TRBJ2-3 | many | - | TRBV12-3/TRBV12-4 | CASSFRFGGDTQYF | TGTGCCAGCAGCTTCAGGTTTGGGGGAGATACGCAGTATTTT
TRBJ2-3 | - | TRBD2 | TRBV5-8 | CASSPLAGGRADTQYF | TGTGCCAGCAGCCCACTAGCGGGAGGAAGGGCAGATACGCAGTATTTT
TRBJ2-3 | - | - | TRBV20-1 | CSAPNASTDTQYF | TGCAGTGCCCCAAACGCTTCCACAGATACGCAGTATTTT
TRBJ1-1 | many | - | TRBV12-3/TRBV12-4 | CASSAFEGTEAFF | TGTGCCAGCAGTGCGTTTGAGGGTACTGAAGCTTTCTTT
TRBJ1-1 | many | - | TRBV30 | CAWSELMNTEAFF | TGTGCCTGGAGTGAGTTAATGAACACTGAAGCTTTCTTT
TRBJ2-1 | many | TRBD2 | TRBV15 | CATSRDGTSGYEQFF | TGTGCCACCAGCAGAGACGGGACTAGTGGCTATGAGCAGTTCTTC
TRBJ1-4 | few | TRBD1 | TRBV18 | CASSPRPNPVGTGINEKLFF | TGTGCCAGCTCACCAAGACCCAACCCCGTGGGGACAGGGATTAATGAAAAACTGTTTTTT